The next 3 T cell receptor beta chains were all read from a single sample in a study of technical replicates of blood from a handful of donors. Generated by immunoSEQ multiplex PCR, the TCRdb table keeps only in-frame clones and is missing some. The sample contains around 83,000 clones, 94% of which appear only once. Sequenced sample: T cells isolated from PBMCs. These receptors came from a human donor in good health.

The chain joins TRBV10-3 to TRBJ1-5; the match to TRBD1 covers 7 bases. Germline V gives CDR1 ENHRY, CDR2 SYGVKD. Trimming took 0 bases from V and 1 from J; bases not matched to a gene: 6. This CDR3 region has 17 residues. CDR3 DNA sequence: TGTGCCATCAGTGAGTCTGAGACAGGGACCAGCAATCAGCCCCAGCATTTT. It translates to CAISESETGTSNQPQHF.

The chain links TRBV11-3 to TRBJ2-5, with 8 bases aligning to TRBD2. The trim removed 4 bases at V and 5 bases at J, leaving 12 bases unmatched. Germline values: CDR1 SGHNT, CDR2 YENEEA. This CDR3 is 16 amino acids long. The CDR3 reads CASSSRSGSNHETQYF. For the CDR3, the DNA is TGTGCCAGCAGCTCCAGGAGCGGGAGTAATCACGAGACCCAGTACTTC.

The gene calls are TRBV5-1 and TRBJ2-1; 8 bases are a match to TRBD1. CDR1 and CDR2 from the germline V gene are SGHRS and YFSETQ. The V segment lost 4 bases and the J segment 6 bases; nucleotides outside the gene matches: 9. This CDR3 region has 15 residues. The CDR3 here is CASSPPPTGVNEQFF. In DNA, the CDR3 is TGCGCCAGCAGCCCACCTCCGACAGGGGTCAATGAGCAGTTCTTC.